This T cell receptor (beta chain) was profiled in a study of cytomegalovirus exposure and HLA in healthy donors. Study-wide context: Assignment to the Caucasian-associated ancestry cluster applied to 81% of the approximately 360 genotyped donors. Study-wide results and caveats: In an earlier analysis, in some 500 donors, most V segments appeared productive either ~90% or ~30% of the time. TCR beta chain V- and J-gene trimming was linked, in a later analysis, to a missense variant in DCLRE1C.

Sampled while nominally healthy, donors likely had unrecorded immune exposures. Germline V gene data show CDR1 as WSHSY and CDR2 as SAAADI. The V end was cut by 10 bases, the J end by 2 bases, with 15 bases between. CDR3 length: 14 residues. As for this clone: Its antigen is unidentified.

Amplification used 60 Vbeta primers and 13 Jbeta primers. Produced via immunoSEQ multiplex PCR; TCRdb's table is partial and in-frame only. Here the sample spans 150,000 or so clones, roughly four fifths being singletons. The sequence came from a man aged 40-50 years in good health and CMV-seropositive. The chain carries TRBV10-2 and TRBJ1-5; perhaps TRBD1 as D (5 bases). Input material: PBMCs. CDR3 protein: CATGGSGGNQPQHF. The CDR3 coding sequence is TGCGCCACCGGGGGGAGTGGAGGCAATCAGCCCCAGCATTTT.